Listed below are T cell receptor beta chains from one sample, sequenced in a study of blood T cell repertoires in COVID-19. Method: immunoSEQ multiplex PCR; TCRdb's copy keeps in-frame clones and lacks some. The sample contains around 620,000 clones, over 80% of which appear only once. Sequencing input: peripheral blood. The source is a woman between 18 and 29 years old with acute or convalescent COVID-19. The CDR3 runs from the conserved cysteine through the conserved F or W. A D gene is named only where the DNA matches it firmly. The size of a clone is reported for some rows only, either as once, few or many, or as a class for expanded clones.

D gene | J gene | clone size | V gene | CDR3 protein | CDR3 DNA
. | TRBJ1-1 | . | TRBV29-1 | CSLGELVGSGEAFF | TGCAGCCTTGGGGAGTTGGTCGGTTCAGGTGAAGCTTTCTTT
. | TRBJ1-5 | . | TRBV19 | CASTGQTNQPQHF | TGTGCCAGTACTGGACAGACCAATCAGCCCCAGCATTTT
. | TRBJ1-5 | . | TRBV6-5 | CGTGFRNQPQHF | TGTGGAACAGGGTTTCGCAATCAGCCCCAGCATTTT
. | TRBJ1-5 | once | TRBV27 | CASSPQGQPQHF | TGTGCCAGCAGCCCACAGGGCCAGCCCCAGCATTTT
. | TRBJ1-2 | once | TRBV25-1 | CASSEFRGFVEGYTF | TGTGCCAGCAGTGAATTCCGGGGGTTTGTGGAGGGCTACACCTTC
TRBD1 | TRBJ1-3 | . | TRBV6-5 | CASSYSGTGGGNTIYF | TGTGCCAGCAGTTACTCTGGGACAGGGGGCGGAAACACCATATATTTT
. | TRBJ1-1 | . | TRBV11-2 | CASSLEGQVAFF | TGTGCCAGCAGCTTAGAGGGTCAGGTAGCTTTCTTT
TRBD1 | TRBJ1-2 | . | TRBV11-2 | CASSTPGQHYGYTF | TGTGCCAGCAGCACGCCGGGACAGCATTATGGCTACACCTTC
TRBD2 | TRBJ2-5 | . | TRBV4-2 | CASSQVTSGSKETQYF | TGTGCCAGCAGCCAAGTGACTAGCGGGTCTAAAGAGACCCAGTACTTC
. | TRBJ1-3 | few | TRBV6-5 | CASAAGETIYF | TGTGCCAGCGCCGCAGGGGAGACCATATATTTT
. | TRBJ2-7 | once | TRBV11-2 | CASSFRAGDYEQYF | TGTGCCAGCAGCTTCAGGGCAGGGGATTACGAGCAGTACTTC
. | TRBJ2-2 | . | TRBV18 | CASSPIAQNTGELFF | TGTGCCAGCTCACCAATCGCACAGAACACCGGGGAGCTGTTTTTT
. | TRBJ1-2 | . | TRBV18 | CASSHLENRANYGYTF | TGTGCCAGCTCACACCTTGAAAACAGGGCTAACTATGGCTACACCTTC
TRBD1 | TRBJ1-5 | . | TRBV24-1 | CATSAPGQGTQPQHF | TGTGCCACCAGTGCTCCGGGACAGGGCACTCAGCCCCAGCATTTT
. | TRBJ2-7 | . | TRBV19 | CASSPYPRGAFYEQYF | TGTGCCAGTAGTCCCTACCCCAGGGGGGCCTTTTACGAGCAGTACTTC
. | TRBJ1-4 | . | TRBV20-1 | CSASGNEKLFF | TGCAGTGCATCAGGGAACGAAAAACTGTTTTTT
TRBD1 | TRBJ1-1 | . | TRBV5-5 | CASLPGGLNTEAFF | TGTGCCAGCTTACCAGGGGGCTTGAACACTGAAGCTTTCTTT
. | TRBJ1-2 | . | TRBV4-3 | CASRAGNDYGYTF | TGCGCCAGCAGGGCCGGGAATGACTATGGCTACACCTTC
. | TRBJ2-1 | . | TRBV13 | CATARTRSYNEQFF | TGTGCCACCGCCCGGACACGTTCCTACAATGAGCAGTTCTTC
. | TRBJ2-2 | . | TRBV9 | CASSELRSGELFF | TGTGCCAGCAGCGAGCTCCGATCCGGGGAGCTGTTTTTT
. | TRBJ1-1 | few | TRBV25-1 | CASSDRQTNTEAFF | TGTGCCAGCAGTGACAGACAGACCAACACTGAAGCTTTCTTT
TRBD2 | TRBJ2-1 | . | TRBV4-1 | CASSHLSGGINNEQFF | TGCGCCAGCAGCCACCTTAGCGGGGGGATAAACAATGAGCAGTTCTTC
TRBD2 | TRBJ2-3 | . | TRBV9 | CASSGRGGLRDTQYF | TGTGCCAGCAGCGGACGGGGGGGCCTCAGGGATACGCAGTATTTT
. | TRBJ1-2 | . | TRBV7-2 | CASSFGGNFNYGYTF | TGTGCCAGCAGCTTCGGGGGAAATTTTAACTATGGCTACACCTTC
. | TRBJ1-1 | . | TRBV15 | CATSSPQGPEAFF | TGTGCCACCAGCAGCCCGCAGGGGCCTGAAGCTTTCTTT
. | TRBJ1-1 | . | TRBV19 | CASSIQGLNTEAFF | TGTGCCAGTAGTATACAGGGTTTGAACACTGAAGCTTTCTTT
. | TRBJ1-3 | . | TRBV9 | CASSPDPGAGNTIYF | TGTGCCAGCAGCCCAGACCCAGGGGCCGGAAACACCATATATTTT
. | TRBJ1-1 | once | TRBV5-1 | CASSWDMRVKLERTEAFF | TGCGCCAGCAGCTGGGACATGCGGGTAAAGTTAGAGCGCACTGAAGCTTTCTTT
. | TRBJ1-1 | . | TRBV28 | CASSLNAGTEAFF | TGTGCCAGCAGTTTAAATGCGGGGACTGAAGCTTTCTTT
TRBD1 | TRBJ1-4 | . | TRBV2 | CASSERSLQGGNEKLFF | TGTGCCAGCAGTGAACGGAGTCTCCAGGGGGGAAATGAAAAACTGTTTTTT
. | TRBJ2-6 | . | TRBV5-5 | CASSLTGFSASGANVLTF | TGTGCCAGCAGCTTGACAGGGTTTTCGGCCTCTGGGGCCAACGTCCTGACTTTC
TRBD1 | TRBJ1-1 | . | TRBV6-2/TRBV6-3 | CASSLQGANTEAFF | TGTGCCAGCAGTCTACAGGGGGCGAACACTGAAGCTTTCTTT
TRBD2 | TRBJ2-3 | . | TRBV10-3 | CAISESPLAGGGPDTQYF | TGTGCCATCAGTGAGTCGCCGCTAGCGGGGGGCGGTCCAGATACGCAGTATTTT
TRBD1 | TRBJ1-2 | . | TRBV7-2 | CASSLRTGTPSCF | TGTGCCAGCAGCCTACGGACAGGGACCCCCTCTTGCTTC
TRBD1 | TRBJ2-7 | . | TRBV9 | CASSGRDSAVEQYF | TGTGCCAGCAGCGGAAGGGACAGCGCCGTCGAGCAGTACTTC
TRBD1 | TRBJ1-1 | . | TRBV19 | CASSVTGIGFKDTEAFF | TGTGCCAGTAGTGTGACAGGGATAGGTTTTAAGGACACTGAAGCTTTCTTT
. | TRBJ2-2 | . | TRBV30 | CAWTGLAGELFF | TGTGCCTGGACAGGGCTTGCCGGGGAGCTGTTTTTT
. | TRBJ2-5 | once | TRBV7-9 | CASSLGQQETQYF | TGTGCCAGCAGCTTAGGGCAACAAGAGACCCAGTACTTC
. | TRBJ2-7 | . | TRBV6-6 | CASIRAGPYEQYF | TGTGCCAGCATTCGGGCAGGCCCCTACGAGCAGTACTTC
TRBD2 | TRBJ2-3 | . | TRBV12-5 | CASGLRSGGTRDTQYF | TGTGCTAGTGGTTTGCGTAGCGGGGGGACCAGAGATACGCAGTATTTT
. | TRBJ2-7 | . | TRBV12-5 | CASGLVLAGHTYEQYF | TGTGCTAGTGGTTTGGTACTGGCAGGGCACACTTACGAGCAGTACTTC
TRBD1 | TRBJ1-3 | . | TRBV9 | CASSVRQGGNTIYF | TGTGCCAGCAGCGTAAGACAGGGGGGGAACACCATATATTTT
TRBD2 | TRBJ2-4 | . | TRBV4-1 | CASSQIPSGRKYF | TGCGCCAGCAGCCAGATACCTAGCGGCCGAAAGTACTTC
TRBD1 | TRBJ1-1 | . | TRBV6-5 | CASRKPGQEVSFF | TGTGCCAGCAGAAAACCGGGACAGGAGGTATCTTTCTTT
. | TRBJ2-7 | . | TRBV14 | CASSQDRSQTQYF | TGTGCCAGCAGCCAAGATCGGAGCCAGACGCAGTACTTC
. | TRBJ1-2 | . | TRBV5-6 | CASSLRLTSGAYGYTF | TGTGCCAGCAGCTTGAGGTTAACGTCAGGGGCCTATGGCTACACCTTC
TRBD2 | TRBJ2-3 | once | TRBV5-1 | CASSSRTSGGWDTQYF | TGCGCCAGCAGCTCTAGGACTAGCGGGGGCTGGGATACGCAGTATTTT
. | TRBJ1-2 | . | TRBV20-1 | CSASGGDRIRNYGYTF | TGCAGTGCTAGTGGGGGGGACCGAATCCGCAACTATGGCTACACCTTC
. | TRBJ2-7 | . | TRBV19 | CASSIVPVQSYEQYF | TGTGCCAGTAGTATAGTCCCAGTGCAATCCTACGAGCAGTACTTC
TRBD1 | TRBJ2-1 | . | TRBV6-5 | CASLGGKRANEQFF | TGTGCCAGCCTAGGGGGCAAAAGGGCAAATGAGCAGTTCTTC
TRBD1 | TRBJ1-1 | . | TRBV3-1/TRBV3-2 | CASSQDRLETGGFALTEAFF | TGTGCCAGCAGCCAAGATAGGTTAGAGACAGGGGGGTTTGCGTTGACTGAAGCTTTCTTT
TRBD2 | TRBJ2-2 | . | TRBV9 | CASSVVGGTSGTGELFF | TGTGCCAGCAGCGTAGTAGGTGGGACTAGCGGAACCGGGGAGCTGTTTTTT
. | TRBJ1-1 | . | TRBV7-9 | CASSSTSGGNTEAFF | TGTGCCAGCAGCTCAACCTCGGGGGGGAACACTGAAGCTTTCTTT